The clone carrying this TCR beta chain has a handful of counts. Antigen: not known. Template switching supplied a universal primer site; unique molecular identifiers were carried on the cDNA. TCRdb reprocessed the 5' RACE reads with MiXCR, giving one entry per CDR3 protein. This sample yields a few hundred thousand distinct CDR3 sequences, of which approximately 16% are seen a single time; roughly 0.4% belongs to the top ten. The sample originates from a study of identical twins. In every case, the donor was a healthy Caucasian. Findings and limits, study-wide: Sharing of beta out-of-frame sequences by twins showed a weaker excess.

These sequences were also reported in another study, on yellow fever vaccine responses in identical twins.

The sequencing sample was made of CD4+ T cells sorted from blood. This clonotype was obtained from a woman aged 18-29 years in good health.

CDR3 in DNA: TGCAGTGCTCCCGAGGGTGTGGCGGAAACCCAGTACTTC. Its protein product is CSAPEGVAETQYF. V is TRBV20-1 and J is TRBJ2-5; a possible D gene is TRBD2 (5 bases). CDR1 DFQATT and CDR2 SNEGSKA come from the germline V gene (reference sequence). The CDR3 spans 13 residues. With 5 bases removed from V and 8 bases from J, the gap between germline ends came to 18 bases.